Listed here is a single T cell receptor beta chain. The antigen is unknown. This entry is derived from a study of identical twins. Study-level points and caveats: A lower insertion count was a feature of abundant cord blood beta clonotypes, with no such feature in memory repertoires. Invariant cells of the MAIT and iNKT types might have partly distorted the zero-insertion analyses.

TCRdb passed the 5' RACE reads through MiXCR, listing each CDR3 protein once. The sample holds 420,000 or so distinct CDR3 sequences, around a sixth seen once. In germline, CDR1 is ENHRY, CDR2 SYGVKD. The CDR3 runs to 15 residues. V lost 4 bases, J lost 3 bases, and 4 bases stayed unmatched. Sequencing input: naive T cells sorted from blood. The sequence came from a man aged 50-59 years in good health. V gene TRBV10-3 combines with J gene TRBJ1-1, with TRBD1 matching over 11 bases. CDR3 DNA sequence: TGTGCCATCAGTGGGACAGGGGGCTTATACACTGAAGCTTTCTTT. Its translation: CAISGTGGLYTEAFF.